These 16 T cell receptor beta chains were sequenced from one sample in a study of shared clonotypes between healthy human individuals. Some clones are missing from TCRdb's copy, which holds only in-frame ones; the method was immunoSEQ multiplex PCR. The data show approximately 740,000 clones, roughly 70% seen once. The sequenced sample consisted of memory CD4+ T cells sorted from blood. Subset given: CD45RA-negative fraction. These receptors all come from a woman in her twenties or thirties in good health.

Regarding this clone: This sample also contains other DNA sequences that code for the same CDR3. J is TRBJ1-1 and V is TRBV7-9; 7 bases line up with TRBD1. This CDR3 comprises 14 residues. Germline V lookup: CDR1 SEHNR, CDR2 FQNEAQ (reference sequence). The ends lost 2 bases at V and 3 bases at J; junction bases unmatched: 3. CDR3 protein: CASSLRQGDTEAFF. CDR3 coding DNA: TGTGCCAGCAGCTTAAGACAGGGCGACACTGAAGCTTTCTTT.

This clone was counted a few times. The chain is built from TRBV10-3 and TRBJ2-7; D not resolved. The V end was cut by 2 bases, the J end by 2 bases, with 7 bases between. Germline assignment: CDR1 ENHRY and CDR2 SYGVKD. CDR3 length equals 13 residues. Here the CDR3 reads CAISEQRTYEQYF. CDR3 bases: TGTGCCATCAGTGAGCAGCGTACCTACGAGCAGTACTTC.

The chain combines TRBV6-4 with TRBJ2-7; 10 bases are shared with TRBD2. The CDR3 has 18 residues. With V trimmed by 7 bases and J by 0 bases, 15 bases remained unmatched. Germline lookup yields CDR1 MRHNA and CDR2 SNTAGT. The CDR3 region has the DNA TGTGCCAGCACTTTACAGGTAACCGGGACTAGCGACTCCTACGAGCAGTACTTC. It specifies CASTLQVTGTSDSYEQYF.

V is TRBV5-1 and J is TRBJ2-2, with D maybe TRBD1 (6 bases). Germline values: CDR1 SGHRS, CDR2 YFSETQ. Trimming removed 4 bases at V and 5 bases at J, with 18 bases between. This CDR3 region has 16 residues. CDR3 DNA sequence: TGCGCCAGCAGCCTCCGGGACATAGACTTTACCGGGGAGCTGTTTTTT. Translated: CASSLRDIDFTGELFF.

V usage is TRBV5-1 and J usage is TRBJ2-7; D may correspond to TRBD1 or TRBD2 (6 bases each). The V gene's germline CDR1 is SGHRS and CDR2 YFSETQ. The germline V and J ends were trimmed by 4 bases and 12 bases, with 20 bases remaining between them. The CDR3 sequence is 13 residues long. In DNA, the CDR3 is TGCGCCAGCAGCACGAACAGGGTGGAGGGCGTGTACTTC. Encoded protein: CASSTNRVEGVYF.

This chain joins TRBV4-1 and TRBJ2-5, with TRBD2 matching 12 bases. Losses at the gene ends were 0 bases for V and 5 bases for J; bases not matched to a gene: 10. Per the germline V gene, CDR1 is MGHRA and CDR2 is YSYEKL. The CDR3 has 18 residues. CDR3 DNA sequence: TGCGCCAGCAGCCAAGACCCCGGACTAGCGGGATTGGGGGAGACCCAGTACTTC. Its protein is CASSQDPGLAGLGETQYF.

The gene calls are TRBV5-1 and TRBJ2-7; TRBD2 matches 11 bases. Germline assignment: CDR1 SGHRS and CDR2 YFSETQ. This CDR3 has 19 amino acids. The V segment lost 1 base and the J segment 3 bases; nucleotides outside the gene matches: 15. In DNA, the CDR3 is TGCGCCAGCAGCTTGTGGCCAGCAGGGACTAGCGGCCTGTACTACGAGCAGTACTTC. Translating gives CASSLWPAGTSGLYYEQYF.

The chain has TRBV6-1 and TRBJ1-1; D may be TRBD1 (5 bases). The CDR3 loop spans 14 amino acids. Germline V CDR1 and CDR2: MNHNS, SASEGT. V gave up 7 bases and J gave up 2 bases, with 14 bases separating them. The CDR3 is CASTVTDANTEAFF. CDR3 DNA sequence: TGTGCCAGCACCGTGACAGACGCTAACACTGAAGCTTTCTTT.

This clone turned up a few times. V usage is TRBV29-1 and J usage is TRBJ1-2; 9 bases agree with TRBD1. There are 13 residues in the CDR3. With 6 bases clipped from V and 4 bases from J, the junction kept 6 bases outside the gene matches. Germline assignment: CDR1 SQVTM and CDR2 ANQGSEA. CDR3 sequence: CSVWTGDLYGYTF. The CDR3 DNA is TGCAGCGTGTGGACAGGGGACCTCTATGGCTACACCTTC.

As concerns this clone: Additional DNA sequences in this sample encode the identical CDR3. The chain recombines TRBV11-2 with TRBJ2-3; possibly TRBD2 for D (6 bases). The CDR3 sequence is 13 residues long. V lost 3 bases and J 6 bases, leaving 10 bases between the germline ends. Germline CDR1 reads SGHAT; CDR2 reads FQNNGV. Here the CDR3 DNA reads TGTGCCAGCAGCTTCGGGGGTTCGGATACGCAGTATTTT. Translation gives CASSFGGSDTQYF.

This clone has just a few counts. The chain employs TRBV10-1 and TRBJ2-3, with D possibly being TRBD2 (6 bases). Deletions cut 6 bases from V and 5 bases from J, with 12 bases between. This CDR3 has 13 residues. The germline gives CDR1 WNHNN, CDR2 SYGVQD (reference sequence). This chain's CDR3 is CASSPDYQDTQYF. In DNA, the CDR3 is TGCGCCAGCAGCCCGGACTACCAAGATACGCAGTATTTT.

About this clone: One junction end does not reproduce the germline sequence, and a read error may be involved. J is TRBJ1-2 and V is TRBV5-1; no clear D. The CDR3 totals 13 residues. Germline CDR1 reads SGHRS; CDR2 reads YFSETQ. This CDR3 reads CASSLAGFEGYTF. The CDR3 coding sequence is TGCGCCAGCAGTTTGGCGGGTTTTGAAGGCTACACCTTC.

As for this clone: Different DNA sequences within this sample yield the same CDR3. The rearrangement uses TRBV18 and TRBJ1-3; D perhaps matches TRBD1 (5 bases). Between the trimmed V and J ends, which lost 3 bases and 0 bases, there was a span of 9 bases. CDR1 is KGHSH and CDR2 is LQKENI in the germline V gene. This CDR3 region has 15 residues. The CDR3 reads CASSPRDLSGNTIYF. DNA for the CDR3: TGTGCCAGCTCACCCCGGGACCTCTCTGGAAACACCATATATTTT.

This clone has only one observation. This sequence may be a read error, since a much larger clone differs from it by one base. Within the sample, other DNA sequences also encode this same CDR3. CDR3 loop: CASSLGQQETQYF. The CDR3 nucleotides are TGTGCCAGCAGCTTAGGACAGCAAGAGACCCAGTACTTC. J is TRBJ2-5 and V is TRBV11-2; possible D gene TRBD1, 5 bases. The CDR3 covers 13 residues. From germline, CDR1 is SGHAT and CDR2 FQNNGV. Trimming removed 1 base at V and 2 bases at J, with 5 bases between.

This rearrangement joins TRBV2 to TRBJ2-5, with D tentatively TRBD2 (6 bases). The germline CDR1 and CDR2 sequences are SNHLY and FYNNEI. The CDR3 consists of 12 residues. Trimming removed 6 bases at V and 5 bases at J, with 10 bases between. The CDR3 bases are TGTGCCAGCAGGAGGACTATCGAGACCCAGTACTTC. This sequence encodes CASRRTIETQYF.

The CDR3 region has the DNA TGTGCCAGCAGTGCGAGGGTCCTGAATCAGCCCCAGCATTTT. Protein product: CASSARVLNQPQHF. The chain links TRBV6-1 to TRBJ1-5; D is uncertain. Trimming took off 4 bases at V and 4 bases at J, with 11 bases between the two ends. Germline assignment: CDR1 MNHNS and CDR2 SASEGT. This CDR3 has 14 amino acids.